This T cell receptor beta chain was found in a study of blood T cell repertoires in COVID-19. TCRdb's table, derived via immunoSEQ multiplex PCR, lists solely in-frame clones and lacks some. Of 90,000 to 150,000 clones listed, approximately 85% are singletons. In germline, CDR1 is LNHDA, CDR2 SQIVND (reference sequence). With 3 bases clipped from V and 3 bases from J, the junction kept 10 bases outside the gene matches. This CDR3 is 17 amino acids long. This receptor was obtained from a human donor in a cohort sampled during active COVID-19. The material sequenced was peripheral blood. The chain carries TRBV19 and TRBJ1-5; 8 bases align to TRBD1. In nucleotides, the CDR3 is TGTGCCAGTAGTATCCGGACAGGGAGGGGTGTCAATCAGCCCCAGCATTTT. Translation gives CASSIRTGRGVNQPQHF.